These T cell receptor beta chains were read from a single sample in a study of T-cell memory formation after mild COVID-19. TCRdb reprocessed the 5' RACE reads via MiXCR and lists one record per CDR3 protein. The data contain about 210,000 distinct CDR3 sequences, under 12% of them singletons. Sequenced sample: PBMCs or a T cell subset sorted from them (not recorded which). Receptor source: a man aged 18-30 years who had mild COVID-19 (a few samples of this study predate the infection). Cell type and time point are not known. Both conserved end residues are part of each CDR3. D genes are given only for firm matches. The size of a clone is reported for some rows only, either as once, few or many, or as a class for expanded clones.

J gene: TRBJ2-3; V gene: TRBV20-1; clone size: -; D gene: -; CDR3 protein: CSARAGDGTDTQYF; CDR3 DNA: TGCAGTGCTAGAGCGGGGGATGGTACAGATACGCAGTATTTT
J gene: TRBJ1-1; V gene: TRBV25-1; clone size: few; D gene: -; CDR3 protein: CASSESYSGGSTEAFF; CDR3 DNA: TGTGCCAGCAGTGAATCATACTCGGGGGGATCCACTGAAGCTTTCTTT
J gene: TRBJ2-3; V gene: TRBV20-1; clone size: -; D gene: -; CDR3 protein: CSASSEGTDTQYF; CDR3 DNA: TGCAGTGCTAGTTCGGAAGGCACAGATACGCAGTATTTT
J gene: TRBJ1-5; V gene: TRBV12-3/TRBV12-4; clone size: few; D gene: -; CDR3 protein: CASSFHVMGFSNQPQHF; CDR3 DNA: TGTGCCAGCAGTTTCCATGTGATGGGATTTAGCAATCAGCCCCAGCATTTT
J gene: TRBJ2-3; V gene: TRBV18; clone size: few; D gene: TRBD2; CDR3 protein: CASSPLLAGGPGTDTQYF; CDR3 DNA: TGTGCCAGCTCACCACTCCTAGCGGGGGGGCCGGGCACAGATACGCAGTATTTT
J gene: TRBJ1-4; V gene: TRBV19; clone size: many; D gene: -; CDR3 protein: CASSPAGIANEKLFF; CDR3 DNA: TGTGCCAGTAGCCCCGCCGGGATAGCTAATGAAAAACTGTTTTTT
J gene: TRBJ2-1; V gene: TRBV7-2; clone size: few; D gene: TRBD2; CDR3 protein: CASSVYTLAGGHNEQFF; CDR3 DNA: TGTGCCAGCAGCGTTTACACACTAGCGGGGGGCCACAATGAGCAGTTCTTC
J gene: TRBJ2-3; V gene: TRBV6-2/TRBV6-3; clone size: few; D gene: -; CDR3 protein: CASRVWGRGFTDTQYF; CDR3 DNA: TGTGCCAGCAGAGTTTGGGGCAGGGGATTCACAGATACGCAGTATTTT
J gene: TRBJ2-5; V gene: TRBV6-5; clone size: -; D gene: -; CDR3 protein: CASKIGETQYF; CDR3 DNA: TGTGCCAGCAAAATCGGGGAGACCCAGTACTTC
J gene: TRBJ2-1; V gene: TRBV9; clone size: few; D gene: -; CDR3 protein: CASSVVSTTEQFF; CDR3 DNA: TGTGCCAGCAGCGTAGTATCCACTACTGAGCAGTTCTTC
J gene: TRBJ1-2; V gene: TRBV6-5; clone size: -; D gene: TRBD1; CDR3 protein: CASSLDRVRGYTF; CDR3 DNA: TGTGCCAGCAGTTTAGACAGGGTTCGGGGCTACACCTTC
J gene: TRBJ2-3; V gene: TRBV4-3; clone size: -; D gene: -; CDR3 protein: CASSPLEGKGTQYF; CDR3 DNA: TGCGCCAGCAGCCCCCTGGAGGGGAAGGGTACGCAGTATTTT
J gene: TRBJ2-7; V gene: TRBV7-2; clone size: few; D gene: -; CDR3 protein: CASSPRRDYEQYF; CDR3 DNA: TGTGCCAGCAGCCCTCGAAGAGACTACGAGCAGTACTTC
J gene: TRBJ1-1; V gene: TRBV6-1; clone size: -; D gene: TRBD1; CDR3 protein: CASRKRRGQNEAFF; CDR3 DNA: TGTGCCAGCAGGAAGAGAAGGGGGCAAAATGAAGCTTTCTTT
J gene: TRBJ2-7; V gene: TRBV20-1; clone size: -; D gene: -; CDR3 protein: CSAGALRSSPDYEQYF; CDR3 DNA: TGCAGTGCTGGAGCGCTCCGCAGTTCTCCTGACTACGAGCAGTACTTC
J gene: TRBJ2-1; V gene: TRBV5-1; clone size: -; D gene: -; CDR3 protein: CASSSQRSTANEQFF; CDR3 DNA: TGCGCCAGCAGCTCACAGAGAAGTACGGCCAATGAGCAGTTCTTC
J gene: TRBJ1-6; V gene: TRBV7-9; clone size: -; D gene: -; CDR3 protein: CASSGVNSPLHF; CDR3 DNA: TGTGCCAGCAGCGGGGTCAATTCACCCCTCCACTTT
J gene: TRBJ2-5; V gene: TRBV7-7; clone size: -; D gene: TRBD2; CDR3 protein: CASSRGAGTSGETQYF; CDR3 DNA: TGTGCCAGCAGCAGAGGGGCGGGGACTAGCGGAGAGACCCAGTACTTC
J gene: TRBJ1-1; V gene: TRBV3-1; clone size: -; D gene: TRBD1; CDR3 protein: CASSQAGGRTEAFF; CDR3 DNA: TGTGCCAGCAGCCAAGCAGGGGGCAGGACTGAAGCTTTCTTT
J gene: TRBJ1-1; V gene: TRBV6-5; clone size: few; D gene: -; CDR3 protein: CASERFGGSEAFF; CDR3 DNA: TGTGCCAGCGAGCGTTTTGGAGGGTCCGAAGCTTTCTTT
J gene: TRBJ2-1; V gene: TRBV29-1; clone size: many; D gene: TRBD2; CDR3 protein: CSVRALAGVSYNEQFF; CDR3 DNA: TGCAGCGTGCGAGCTCTAGCGGGGGTCTCCTACAATGAGCAGTTCTTC
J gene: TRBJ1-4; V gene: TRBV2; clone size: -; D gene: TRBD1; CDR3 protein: CASRGTGGDEKLFF; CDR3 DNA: TGTGCCAGCAGGGGGACAGGGGGCGATGAAAAACTGTTTTTT
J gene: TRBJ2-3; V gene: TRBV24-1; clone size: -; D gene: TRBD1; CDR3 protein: CATSDPGQGEYTQYF; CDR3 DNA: TGTGCCACCAGTGATCCGGGACAGGGAGAATATACGCAGTATTTT
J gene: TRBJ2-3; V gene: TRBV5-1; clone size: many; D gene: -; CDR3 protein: CASSSGGRAVDTQYF; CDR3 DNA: TGCGCCAGCAGCTCCGGGGGCCGAGCTGTCGATACGCAGTATTTT
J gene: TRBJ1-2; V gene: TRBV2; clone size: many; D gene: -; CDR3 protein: CASSESGQNYGYTF; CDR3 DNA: TGTGCCAGCAGTGAAAGCGGACAGAACTATGGCTACACCTTC
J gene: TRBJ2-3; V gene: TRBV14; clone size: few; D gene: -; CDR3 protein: CASSQDWGHSHLTDTQYF; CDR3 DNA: TGTGCCAGCAGCCAAGATTGGGGGCATTCCCACCTCACAGATACGCAGTATTTT
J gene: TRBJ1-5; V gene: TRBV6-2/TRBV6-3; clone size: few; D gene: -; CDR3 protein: CASSEWKVGQPQHF; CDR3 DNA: TGTGCCAGCAGTGAATGGAAGGTCGGTCAGCCCCAGCATTTT
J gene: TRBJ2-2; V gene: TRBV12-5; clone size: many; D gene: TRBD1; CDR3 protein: CASGQGDTGELFF; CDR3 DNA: TGTGCTAGCGGACAGGGGGACACCGGGGAGCTGTTTTTT
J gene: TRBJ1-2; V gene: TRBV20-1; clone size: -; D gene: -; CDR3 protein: CSAQGTTNYGYTF; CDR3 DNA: TGCAGTGCCCAGGGGACTACTAACTATGGCTACACCTTC
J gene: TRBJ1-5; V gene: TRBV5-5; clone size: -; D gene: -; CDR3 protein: CASSFGGPSNQPQHF; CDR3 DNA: TGTGCCAGCAGCTTTGGGGGACCAAGCAATCAGCCCCAGCATTTT
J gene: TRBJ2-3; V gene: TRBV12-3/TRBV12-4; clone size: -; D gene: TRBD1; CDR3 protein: CASTNWDRHTDTQYF; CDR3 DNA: TGTGCCAGCACCAACTGGGACAGGCACACAGATACGCAGTATTTT
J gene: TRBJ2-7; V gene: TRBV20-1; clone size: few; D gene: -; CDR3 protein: CSASLGGNQQYF; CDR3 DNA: TGCAGTGCTTCCCTGGGGGGAAATCAGCAGTACTTC
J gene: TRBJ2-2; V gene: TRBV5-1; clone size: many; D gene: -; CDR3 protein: CASRLIVGELFF; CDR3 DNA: TGCGCCAGCAGATTGATTGTCGGGGAGCTGTTTTTT
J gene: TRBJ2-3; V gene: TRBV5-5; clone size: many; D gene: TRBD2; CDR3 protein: CASGTSGGNTDTQYF; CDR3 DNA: TGTGCCAGCGGAACTAGCGGGGGGAACACAGATACGCAGTATTTT
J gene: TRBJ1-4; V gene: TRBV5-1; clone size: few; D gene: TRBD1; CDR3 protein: CASRIGTAEATNEKLFF; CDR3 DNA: TGCGCCAGCAGAATCGGGACAGCAGAGGCAACTAATGAAAAACTGTTTTTT
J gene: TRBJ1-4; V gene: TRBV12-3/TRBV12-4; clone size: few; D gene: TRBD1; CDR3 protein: CASRGTGRNEKLFF; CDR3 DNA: TGTGCCAGCAGGGGGACAGGAAGAAATGAAAAACTGTTTTTT
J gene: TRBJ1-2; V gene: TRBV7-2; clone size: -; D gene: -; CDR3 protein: CASSLPGWDGYTF; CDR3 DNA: TGTGCCAGCAGCTTACCGGGATGGGATGGCTACACCTTC
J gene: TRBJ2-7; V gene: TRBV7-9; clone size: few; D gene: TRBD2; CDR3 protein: CASSLARGFYEQYF; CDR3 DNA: TGTGCCAGCAGCTTAGCGCGGGGGTTTTACGAGCAGTACTTC
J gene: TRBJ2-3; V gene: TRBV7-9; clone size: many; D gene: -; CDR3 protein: CASSLQYAADTQYF; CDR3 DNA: TGTGCCAGCAGCCTACAGTACGCGGCAGATACGCAGTATTTT
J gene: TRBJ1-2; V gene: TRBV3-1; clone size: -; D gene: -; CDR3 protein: CASSPHPGGPGYTF; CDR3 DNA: TGTGCCAGCAGCCCACACCCGGGGGGGCCTGGCTACACCTTC
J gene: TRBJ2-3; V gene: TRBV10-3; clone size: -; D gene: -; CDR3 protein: CAISDWNGGTDTQYF; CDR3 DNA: TGTGCCATCAGTGATTGGAACGGGGGCACAGATACGCAGTATTTT
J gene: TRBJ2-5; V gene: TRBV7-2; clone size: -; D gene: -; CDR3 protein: CASTSDRQETQYF; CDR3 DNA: TGTGCCAGCACCTCAGACAGGCAAGAGACCCAGTACTTC
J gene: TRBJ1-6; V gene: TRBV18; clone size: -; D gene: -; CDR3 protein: CASSRAGNLNSYNSPLHF; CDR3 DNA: TGTGCCAGCTCACGAGCAGGCAACCTTAACTCCTATAATTCACCCCTCCACTTT
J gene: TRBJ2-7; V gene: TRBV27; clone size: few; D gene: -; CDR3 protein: CASSLRSRSEQYF; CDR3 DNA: TGTGCCAGCAGTTTAAGGTCTCGGTCAGAGCAGTACTTC
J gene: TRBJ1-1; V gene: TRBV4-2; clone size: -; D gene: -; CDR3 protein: CASSQVGRVMNTEAFF; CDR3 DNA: TGTGCCAGCAGCCAAGTAGGCAGAGTGATGAACACTGAAGCTTTCTTT
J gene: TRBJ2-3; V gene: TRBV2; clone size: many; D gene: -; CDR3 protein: CASSYSGTDTQYF; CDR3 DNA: TGTGCCAGCTCATATAGCGGCACAGATACGCAGTATTTT
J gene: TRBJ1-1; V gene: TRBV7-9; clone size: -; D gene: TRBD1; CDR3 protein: CASSPQGGAEAFF; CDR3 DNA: TGTGCCAGCAGCCCTCAGGGGGGGGCTGAAGCTTTCTTT
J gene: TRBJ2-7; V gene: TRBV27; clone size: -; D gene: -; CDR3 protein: CASRRAPIQFYEQYF; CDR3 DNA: TGTGCCAGCAGACGGGCTCCCATCCAGTTCTACGAGCAGTACTTC